Below, one T cell receptor (beta chain) is given with its context. Authors' data handling: By means of reference gene primer amplification, nucleated cell counts were estimated. The method was immunoSEQ multiplex PCR; TCRdb's version includes in-frame clones alone and lacks a portion of them. V and J calls and clone size are as listed in that table; D and trimming were resolved from the DNA. The table lists approximately 300,000 clones, approximately 87% of them singletons, with about 5.2% in the top ten. This CDR3 comprises 12 residues. Trimming shortened V by 7 bases and J by 2 bases, and 8 bases separated the two germline ends. Germline CDR1 MNHEY, CDR2 SVGAGI. These data come from a study of blood T cell repertoires in COVID-19. Looking at the study overall: COVID-19 samples, acute and convalescent, were from the United States, Italy and Spain. PBMCs, B-cell-depleted T cells, or T cells provided the cDNA or gDNA that made up the material.

Participants were placed into cohorts based on the clinical history they reported. This sequence was found in a woman in her 30s who had recovered from COVID-19. The V call is TRBV6-5, the J call TRBJ1-1, with D hard to call. The specimen sequenced was PBMCs or T cells enriched from blood (not recorded which). The CDR3 DNA sequence: TGTGCCAGCATGTCAGTCAACACTGAAGCTTTCTTT. Translating it yields CASMSVNTEAFF.